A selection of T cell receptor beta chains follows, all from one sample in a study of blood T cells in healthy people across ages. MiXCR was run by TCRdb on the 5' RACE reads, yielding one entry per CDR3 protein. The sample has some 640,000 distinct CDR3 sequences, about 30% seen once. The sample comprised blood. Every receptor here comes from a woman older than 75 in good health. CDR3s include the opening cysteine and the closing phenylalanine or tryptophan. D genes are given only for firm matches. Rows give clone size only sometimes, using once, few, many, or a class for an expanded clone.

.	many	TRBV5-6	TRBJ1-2	TGTGCCAGCAGCCCCCCCGACAGAACTGGCTACACCTTC	CASSPPDRTGYTF
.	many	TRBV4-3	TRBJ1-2	TGCGCCAGCAGCCAAGATACGTACTCCTATTCTGGCTACACCTTC	CASSQDTYSYSGYTF
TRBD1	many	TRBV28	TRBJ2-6	TGTGCCAGCAGTTCACAGGGGGTTAATGGGGCCAACGTCCTGACTTTC	CASSSQGVNGANVLTF
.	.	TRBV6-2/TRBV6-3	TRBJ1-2	TGTGCCAGCAGGCCCCTGACCGATTACTATGGCTACACCTTC	CASRPLTDYYGYTF
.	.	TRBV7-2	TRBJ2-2	TGTGCCAGCAGCTCTGGGTGGTCTCCGTCCCACGGGGAGCTGTTTTTT	CASSSGWSPSHGELFF
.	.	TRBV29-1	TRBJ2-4	TGCAGCGCTCCCGGGTCCACCCAAGGAATTCAGTACTTC	CSAPGSTQGIQYF
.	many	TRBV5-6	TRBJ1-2	TGTGCCAGCAGCTTGGAGATGGTCTCCTATGGCTACACCTTC	CASSLEMVSYGYTF
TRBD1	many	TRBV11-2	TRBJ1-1	TGTGCCAGCAGCTTAGTCCCGGGACAGGAGGCTGAAGCTTTCTTT	CASSLVPGQEAEAFF
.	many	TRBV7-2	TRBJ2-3	TGTGCCAGCAGCGTGGGACAGACTAGCAGGGATACGCAGTATTTT	CASSVGQTSRDTQYF
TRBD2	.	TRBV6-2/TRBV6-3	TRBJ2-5	TGTGCCAGCAGTTACTCTGGACTAGCGGGGTACCAAGAGACCCAGTACTTC	CASSYSGLAGYQETQYF
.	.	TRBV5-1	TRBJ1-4	TGCGCCAGCAGCACGGCCGGGGTTTCTCAAGAAAAACTGTTTTTT	CASSTAGVSQEKLFF
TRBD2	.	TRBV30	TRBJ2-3	TGTGCCTGGATGCTAGCGGGGGGGAAAGATACGCAGTATTTT	CAWMLAGGKDTQYF
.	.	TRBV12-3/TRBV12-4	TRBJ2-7	TGTGCCAGCAGTCCCGACGACAGCTCCTACGAGCAGTACTTC	CASSPDDSSYEQYF
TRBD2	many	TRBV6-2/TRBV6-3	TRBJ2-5	TGTGCCAGCAGACGAGTAGCGGGGGGGCAAGAGACCCAGTACTTC	CASRRVAGGQETQYF
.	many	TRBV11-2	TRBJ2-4	TGTGCCAGCAGCACCCCTACCGGGACAAGCCAGCCCAAAAACATTCAGTACTTC	CASSTPTGTSQPKNIQYF
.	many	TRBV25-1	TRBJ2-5	TGTGCCAGCAGTGAGGAAGAGACCCAGTACTTC	CASSEEETQYF
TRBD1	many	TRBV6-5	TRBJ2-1	TGTGCCAGCAGTTACGGGCTAGGGGGCGGATACAATGAGCAGTTCTTC	CASSYGLGGGYNEQFF
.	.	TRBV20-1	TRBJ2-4	TGCAGTGCAAGGGACCACTCCAAAAACATTCAGTACTTC	CSARDHSKNIQYF
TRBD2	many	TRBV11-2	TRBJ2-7	TGTGCCAGCAGCCCTGGACTAGCGGGGGTGTGGGAGCAGTACTTC	CASSPGLAGVWEQYF
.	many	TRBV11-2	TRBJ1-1	TGTGCCAGCAGCCCGGGTGTCGGGCAAGCTTTCTTT	CASSPGVGQAFF
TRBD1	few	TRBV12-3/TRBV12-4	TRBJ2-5	TGTGCCAGCAGCCCCATAGGGGGCTCATCGGCCAATGAGCAGTACTTC	CASSPIGGSSANEQYF
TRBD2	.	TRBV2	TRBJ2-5	TGTGCCAGCAGTGAAACTAGCGGGTTTTCACAGTACTTC	CASSETSGFSQYF
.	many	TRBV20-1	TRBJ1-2	TGCAGTGCTGGACAGCGGGCGAACTATGGCTACACCTTC	CSAGQRANYGYTF
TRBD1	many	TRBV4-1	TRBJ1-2	TGCGCCAGCAGCCCCACGGGGGACAGGGACTATGGCTACACCTTC	CASSPTGDRDYGYTF
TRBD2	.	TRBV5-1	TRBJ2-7	TGCGCCAGCGCCCCCGGACTAGCGGGGGTTTCCCCCTCCTACGAGCAGTACTTC	CASAPGLAGVSPSYEQYF
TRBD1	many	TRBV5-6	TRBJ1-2	TGTGCCAGCAGCCGGGACAGGGAGGTCTATGGCTACACCTTC	CASSRDREVYGYTF
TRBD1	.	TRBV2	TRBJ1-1	TGTGCCAGCAGTAGAGGACAGGTGAGCACTGAAGCTTTCTTT	CASSRGQVSTEAFF